These 8 T cell receptor beta chains share one sample of origin, sequenced in a study of T-cell memory formation after mild COVID-19. MiXCR, run by TCRdb on the 5' RACE reads, gives a single entry per CDR3 protein. The repertoire holds some 30,000 distinct CDR3 sequences, 6% to 9.5% seen once, with over 12% in the top ten. Sample: PBMCs or a T cell subset sorted from them (not recorded which). The receptor source for this set is an adult woman who had mild COVID-19 (a few samples of this study predate the infection). Cell type and time point are not known.

This clonotype was picked up many times. The DNA for the CDR3 is TGTGCCAGCAGTTACTCGAACCCCGGACAGGGGCGAGGGGGCTACACCTTC. The encoded protein is CASSYSNPGQGRGGYTF. The chain joins TRBV6-5 to TRBJ1-2, with TRBD1 identical over 9 bases. With 0 bases clipped from V and 8 bases from J, the junction kept 13 bases outside the gene matches. Germline CDR1 and CDR2: MNHEY and SVGAGI. The CDR3 loop spans 17 amino acids.

This clonotype came up many times. This chain links TRBV5-1 with TRBJ1-6; D is undetermined. This CDR3 has 17 amino acids. Germline CDR1 SGHRS, CDR2 YFSETQ. V gave up 0 bases and J gave up 8 bases, with 18 bases separating them. CDR3 residues: CASSLAFGGYGDSPLHF. The CDR3 DNA is TGCGCCAGCAGCTTGGCCTTCGGCGGGTACGGAGATTCACCCCTCCACTTT.

This clonotype was seen at least ten times. V gene TRBV4-2 combines with J gene TRBJ1-2; TRBD1 agrees at 8 bases. The length of the CDR3 is 15 residues. The V and J ends lost 1 base and 4 bases, in that order; junction bases with no gene match: 5. The germline gives CDR1 LGHNA, CDR2 YNFKEQ. The CDR3 sequence: CASSQGRDRSYGYTF. CDR3 in DNA: TGTGCCAGCAGCCAAGGCCGGGACAGGTCCTATGGCTACACCTTC.

This clonotype was seen repeatedly, ten times or more. This rearrangement joins TRBV15 to TRBJ2-1; no reliable D call. Germline assignment: CDR1 LNHNV and CDR2 YYDKDF (reference sequence). There are 16 residues in the CDR3. V lost 0 bases and J lost 3, with 12 bases in between. CDR3 sequence reads: CATSRDAWTGYNEQFF. In nucleotides, the CDR3 is TGTGCCACCAGCAGAGATGCCTGGACGGGCTACAATGAGCAGTTCTTC.

This clonotype appeared many times. The V and J genes are TRBV2 and TRBJ2-1; 7 bases line up with TRBD2. V lost 3 bases, J lost 0 bases, and 2 bases stayed unmatched. CDR1 SNHLY and CDR2 FYNNEI come from the germline V gene. CDR3 size: 15 residues. This CDR3 reads CASSDWGGSYNEQFF. CDR3 DNA sequence: TGTGCCAGCAGTGATTGGGGGGGCTCCTACAATGAGCAGTTCTTC.

This rearrangement joins TRBV7-4 to TRBJ2-7; TRBD2 matches 12 bases. From germline, CDR1 is SGHVT and CDR2 SQSDAQ. This CDR3 is built from 21 residues. Trimming at V came to 10 bases and at J to 0 bases, leaving 25 bases not matched to a gene. The chain's CDR3 is CANRLAGDQSREYPSSYEQYF. The CDR3 region has the DNA TGTGCCAACCGACTAGCGGGAGACCAAAGTCGTGAGTACCCAAGCTCCTACGAGCAGTACTTC.

The chain links TRBV24-1 to TRBJ2-1, with TRBD2 matching over 14 bases. CDR1 and CDR2 (germline): KGHDR, SFDVKD. V lost 4 bases and J lost 4; bases outside the gene matches: 5. The CDR3 sequence is 17 residues long. The CDR3, as DNA: TGTGCCACCAGTGACTCCGGGACTAGCGGGGGATACAATGAGCAGTTCTTC. Protein product: CATSDSGTSGGYNEQFF.

In this sample, this clonotype turned up many times. V gene TRBV12-3 or TRBV12-4 combines with J gene TRBJ1-6; a weak D match, TRBD1 (6 bases). CDR3 size: 13 residues. V lost 6 bases and J lost 7, with 10 bases in between. Here the CDR3 reads CASRRTANSPLHF. The CDR3 coding sequence is TGTGCCAGCAGAAGGACAGCCAATTCACCCCTCCACTTT.